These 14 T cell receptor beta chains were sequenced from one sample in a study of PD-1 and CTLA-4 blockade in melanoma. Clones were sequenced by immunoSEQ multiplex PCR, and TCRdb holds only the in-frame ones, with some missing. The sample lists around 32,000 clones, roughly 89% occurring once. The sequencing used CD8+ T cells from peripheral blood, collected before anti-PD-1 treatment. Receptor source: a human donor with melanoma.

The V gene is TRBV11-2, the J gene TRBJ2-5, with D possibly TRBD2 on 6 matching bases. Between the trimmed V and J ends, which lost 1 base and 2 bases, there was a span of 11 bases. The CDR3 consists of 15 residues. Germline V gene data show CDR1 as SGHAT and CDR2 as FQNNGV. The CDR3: CASSLGPGLQETQYF. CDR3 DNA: TGTGCCAGCAGCTTAGGTCCGGGACTTCAAGAGACCCAGTACTTC.

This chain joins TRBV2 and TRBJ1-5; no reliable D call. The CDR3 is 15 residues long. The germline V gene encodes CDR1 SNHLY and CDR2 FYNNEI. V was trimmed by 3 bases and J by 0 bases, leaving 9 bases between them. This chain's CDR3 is CASSDSVNSNQPQHF. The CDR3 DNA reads TGTGCCAGCAGTGATTCGGTGAATAGCAATCAGCCCCAGCATTTT.

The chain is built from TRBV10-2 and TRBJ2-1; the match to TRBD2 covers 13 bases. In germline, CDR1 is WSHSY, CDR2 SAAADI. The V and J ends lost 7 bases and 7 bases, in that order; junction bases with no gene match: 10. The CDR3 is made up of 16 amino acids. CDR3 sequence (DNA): TGCGCCAGCATGTTTCTACTAGCGGGAGGGCCAAATGAGCAGTTCTTC. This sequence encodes CASMFLLAGGPNEQFF.

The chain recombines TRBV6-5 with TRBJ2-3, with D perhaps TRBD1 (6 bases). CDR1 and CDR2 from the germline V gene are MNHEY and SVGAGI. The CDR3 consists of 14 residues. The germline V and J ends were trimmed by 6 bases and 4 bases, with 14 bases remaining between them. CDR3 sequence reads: CASSPGQLSDTQYF. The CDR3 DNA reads TGTGCCAGCAGCCCCGGACAGCTTTCAGATACGCAGTATTTT.

In nucleotides, the CDR3 is TGTGCCAGCAGTAGACTAGCGGGAGTGGGTGAGCAGTTCTTC. Protein product: CASSRLAGVGEQFF. The rearrangement uses TRBV2 and TRBJ2-1, with TRBD2 matching 12 bases. This CDR3 comprises 14 residues. CDR1 and CDR2 (germline): SNHLY, FYNNEI. V dropped 5 bases and J dropped 9; count of bases not matched to a gene: 5.

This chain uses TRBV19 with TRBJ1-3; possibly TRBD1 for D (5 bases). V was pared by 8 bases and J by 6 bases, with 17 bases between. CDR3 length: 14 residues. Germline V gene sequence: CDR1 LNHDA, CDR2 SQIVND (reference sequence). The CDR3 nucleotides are TGTGCCAGTTCTCCCGGGACGGGACTAAACACCATATATTTT. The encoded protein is CASSPGTGLNTIYF.

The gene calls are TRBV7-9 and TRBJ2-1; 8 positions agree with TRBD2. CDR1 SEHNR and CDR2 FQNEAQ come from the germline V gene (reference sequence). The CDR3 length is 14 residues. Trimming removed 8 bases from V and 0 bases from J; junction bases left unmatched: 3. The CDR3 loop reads CASRLAPSYNEQFF. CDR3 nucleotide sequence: TGTGCCAGCCGACTAGCGCCCTCCTACAATGAGCAGTTCTTC.

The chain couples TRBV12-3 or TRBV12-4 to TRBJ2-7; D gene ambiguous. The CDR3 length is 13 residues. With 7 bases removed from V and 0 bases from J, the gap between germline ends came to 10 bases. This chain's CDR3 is CASTPGLSYEQYF. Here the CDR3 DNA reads TGTGCCAGCACCCCGGGCCTCTCCTACGAGCAGTACTTC.

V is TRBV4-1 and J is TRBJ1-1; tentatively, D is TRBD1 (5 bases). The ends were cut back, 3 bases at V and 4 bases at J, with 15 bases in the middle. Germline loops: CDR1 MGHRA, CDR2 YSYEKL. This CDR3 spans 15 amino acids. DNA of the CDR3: TGCGCCAGCAGCCAGGATAAATCGGGGGGCACTGAAGCTTTCTTT. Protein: CASSQDKSGGTEAFF.

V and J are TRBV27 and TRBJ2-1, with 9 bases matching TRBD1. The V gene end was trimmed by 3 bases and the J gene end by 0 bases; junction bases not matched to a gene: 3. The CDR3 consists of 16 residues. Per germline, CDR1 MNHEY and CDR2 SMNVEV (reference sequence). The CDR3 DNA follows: TGTGCCAGCAGTTTGGGACAGGGCTTCTCCTACAATGAGCAGTTCTTC. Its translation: CASSLGQGFSYNEQFF.

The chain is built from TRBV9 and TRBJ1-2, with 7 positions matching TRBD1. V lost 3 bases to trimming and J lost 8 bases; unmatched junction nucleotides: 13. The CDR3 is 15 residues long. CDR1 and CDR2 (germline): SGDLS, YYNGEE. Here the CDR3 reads CASSGRQGALAGYTF. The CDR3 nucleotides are TGTGCCAGCAGCGGGAGACAGGGCGCCCTGGCGGGCTACACCTTC.

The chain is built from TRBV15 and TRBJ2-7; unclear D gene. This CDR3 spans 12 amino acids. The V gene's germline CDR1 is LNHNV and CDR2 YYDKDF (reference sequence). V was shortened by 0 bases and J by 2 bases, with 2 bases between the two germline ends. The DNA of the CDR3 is TGTGCCACCAGCAGAGATGCCTACGAGCAGTACTTC. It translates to CATSRDAYEQYF.

CDR3 nucleotides: TGTGCCGGAGGGGGAAGTCAGCCCCAGCATTTT. Amino acids: CAGGGSQPQHF. This rearrangement joins TRBV28 to TRBJ1-5; the D gene is possibly TRBD1 (6 bases). V lost 11 bases, J lost 6 bases, and 11 bases lay in between. The CDR3 totals 11 residues. Germline CDR1 and CDR2: MDHEN and SYDVKM.

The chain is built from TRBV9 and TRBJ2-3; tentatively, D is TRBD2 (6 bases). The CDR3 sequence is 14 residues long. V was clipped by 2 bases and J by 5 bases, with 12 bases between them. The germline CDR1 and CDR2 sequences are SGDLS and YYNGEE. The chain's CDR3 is CASSVGGSRDTQYF. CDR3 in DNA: TGTGCCAGCAGCGTTGGAGGGAGTCGAGATACGCAGTATTTT.